This TCR beta chain comes out of a study of regulatory T cells in long-lasting Graves disease. This clonotype was recorded at least ten times. Investigators prepared the TCR beta libraries by applying iRepertoire HTBI primers and Arm-PCR of CDR3 regions. One entry per CDR3 protein, called by TCRdb with MiXCR from the multiplex PCR reads. The repertoire consists of fewer than 350,000 distinct CDR3 sequences, with over 15% occurring once and the leading ten covering less than 45%. CDR3 length: 17 amino acids. Germline-derived CDR1 and CDR2 are SGHAT and FQNNGV. V lost 1 base to trimming and J lost 1 base, with 16 bases between them. The time point was: newly diagnosed GD, antithyroid drugs for less than 3 months. Scientists built the TCR library using RNA that was extracted from PBMCs. Into tubes containing EDTA, about 10 milliliters of peripheral blood were drawn.

Specimen: peripheral blood mononuclear cells (PBMCs), collected at new diagnosis, from a patient treated with antithyroid drugs. This sequence originates from a female donor with Graves disease. The chain is built from TRBV11-2 and TRBJ2-5; the D call may be TRBD1 or TRBD2 (5 bases each). DNA of the CDR3: TGTGCCAGCAGCTTAGGAAAAACGGGGCTTCTCCAAGAGACCCAGTACTTC. It translates to CASSLGKTGLLQETQYF.